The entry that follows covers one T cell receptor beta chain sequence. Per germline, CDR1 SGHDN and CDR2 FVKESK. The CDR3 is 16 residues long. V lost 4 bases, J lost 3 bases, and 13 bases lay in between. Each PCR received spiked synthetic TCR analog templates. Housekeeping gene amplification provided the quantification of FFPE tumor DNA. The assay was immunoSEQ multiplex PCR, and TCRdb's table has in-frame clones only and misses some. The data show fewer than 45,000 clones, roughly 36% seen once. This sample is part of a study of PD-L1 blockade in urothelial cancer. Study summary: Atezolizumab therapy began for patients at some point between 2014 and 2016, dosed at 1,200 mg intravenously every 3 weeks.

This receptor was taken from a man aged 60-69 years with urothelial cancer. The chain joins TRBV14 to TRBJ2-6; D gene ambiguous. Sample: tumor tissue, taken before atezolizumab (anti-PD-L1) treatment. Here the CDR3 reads CASSPLGSLGANVLTF. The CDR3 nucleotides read TGTGCCAGCAGCCCCCTCGGATCCCTTGGGGCCAACGTCCTGACTTTC.